The 29 T cell receptor beta chains presented below share a single source sample, sequenced in a study of blood T cells in healthy people across ages. With a J-beta primer mix and a sample-barcoded 5' primer, a second PCR ran 7 to 11 cycles. One entry per CDR3 protein results from TCRdb running MiXCR on the 5' RACE reads. The table includes over 950,000 distinct CDR3 sequences, about 51% detected once. Sequencing was performed on blood. Receptors were obtained from an older woman in good health.

The chain is built from TRBV6-1 and TRBJ2-7; 8 nucleotides agree with TRBD1. V was pared by 5 bases and J by 10 bases, with 16 bases of the junction left unmatched. There are 15 residues in the CDR3. Germline assignment: CDR1 MNHNS and CDR2 SASEGT. CDR3 region: CASSKDRGFDATQYF. DNA for the CDR3: TGTGCCAGCAGTAAAGACAGGGGCTTTGATGCAACCCAGTACTTC.

The genes are TRBV10-3 and TRBJ2-7, with 10 nucleotides matching TRBD2. Germline loops: CDR1 ENHRY, CDR2 SYGVKD. The CDR3 runs 15 residues. J lost 4 bases, V lost 1 base, and 4 bases had no gene match. CDR3 in DNA: TGTGCCATCAGTGAGTATCGAGCGGGAGGGTACGAGCAGTACTTC. Translation gives CAISEYRAGGYEQYF.

J is TRBJ2-1 and V is TRBV6-6; D might be TRBD2 (5 bases). The germline V and J ends were trimmed by 0 bases and 3 bases, with 15 bases remaining between them. Germline V gene data show CDR1 as MNHNY and CDR2 as SVGAGI (reference sequence). The CDR3 runs 17 residues. The CDR3 loop reads CASSYSAPSTIYNEQFF. Written as DNA, the CDR3 is TGTGCCAGCAGTTACTCAGCCCCTAGCACCATCTACAATGAGCAGTTCTTC.

This clonotype was recorded only once. The V gene is TRBV6-1, the J gene TRBJ2-7; weak D call: TRBD2 (6 bases). This CDR3 comprises 15 residues. The germline CDR1 and CDR2 sequences are MNHNS and SASEGT. V lost 1 base and J 3 bases, leaving 13 bases between the germline ends. The CDR3: CASSEGTGVFYEQYF. In nucleotides, the CDR3 is TGTGCCAGCAGTGAAGGAACGGGAGTGTTCTACGAGCAGTACTTC.

V gene TRBV28 combines with J gene TRBJ2-5; 7 positions agree with TRBD1. With 7 bases clipped from V and 6 bases from J, the junction kept 5 bases outside the gene matches. The V gene's germline CDR1 is MDHEN and CDR2 SYDVKM. CDR3 length: 12 amino acids. The CDR3 here is CASKTGRKTQYF. CDR3 DNA: TGTGCCAGCAAGACAGGGAGAAAGACCCAGTACTTC.

This clonotype was counted once. The chain uses TRBV4-1 and TRBJ1-4, with D tentatively TRBD1 (5 bases). The CDR3 consists of 17 residues. Between the trimmed V and J ends, which lost 4 bases and 0 bases, there was a span of 15 bases. CDR1 is MGHRA, CDR2 YSYEKL, per germline. CDR3 sequence: CASSPRGADATNEKLFF. DNA for the CDR3: TGCGCCAGCAGCCCTCGAGGGGCAGATGCAACTAATGAAAAACTGTTTTTT.

The chain is built from TRBV20-1 and TRBJ1-4; possible D gene TRBD1, 6 bases. Germline CDR1 DFQATT, CDR2 SNEGSKA (reference sequence). V was cut by 4 bases and J by 3 bases, with 12 bases left in between. CDR3 length equals 14 residues. In DNA, the CDR3 is TGCAGTGCTATGGGCAGGGGCTCTAATGAAAAACTGTTTTTT. As protein: CSAMGRGSNEKLFF.

The chain couples TRBV18 to TRBJ1-1, with 7 bases aligning to TRBD1. The V gene end was trimmed by 3 bases and the J gene end by 6 bases; junction bases not matched to a gene: 7. The length of the CDR3 is 14 residues. From germline, CDR1 is KGHSH and CDR2 LQKENI. The CDR3 DNA reads as TGTGCCAGCTCACCCATAGACAGGGATGCTGAAGCTTTCTTT. Translated, it gives CASSPIDRDAEAFF.

Turning to this clonotype: The junction departs from germline at one end; a sequencing error may be responsible. The chain couples TRBV11-2 to TRBJ2-3; D uncertain. Germline V gives CDR1 SGHAT, CDR2 FQNNGV. CDR3 size: 14 residues. The CDR3 reads CVSSPYTSTDTQYF. The CDR3 nucleotides are TGTGTCAGCAGCCCTTACACTAGCACAGATACGCAGTATTTT.

This clonotype was seen a few times. This rearrangement joins TRBV28 to TRBJ1-6; D uncertain. Germline CDR1 and CDR2: MDHEN and SYDVKM. The CDR3 runs to 15 residues. Trimming removed 4 bases at V and 0 bases at J, with 7 bases between. As DNA, the CDR3 is TGTGCCAGCAGTTCGCCTAGCTCCTATAATTCACCCCTCCACTTT. Residues: CASSSPSSYNSPLHF.

The chain employs TRBV27 and TRBJ2-1; 11 bases are a match to TRBD1. V dropped 3 bases and J dropped 6; count of bases not matched to a gene: 1. The CDR3 has 14 residues. Germline V CDR1 and CDR2: MNHEY, SMNVEV (reference sequence). The CDR3 is CASSLGTGGNEQFF. The CDR3 DNA reads as TGTGCCAGCAGTTTGGGGACAGGGGGCAATGAGCAGTTCTTC.

This clonotype was recorded a few times. This chain uses TRBV27 with TRBJ2-7; D may be TRBD1 (7 bases). Trimming left V 3 bases short and J 2 bases short, with 17 bases between. Germline loops: CDR1 MNHEY, CDR2 SMNVEV (reference sequence). The CDR3 spans 16 residues. The CDR3 region is CASSFSRDSLAYEQYF. The CDR3, as DNA: TGTGCCAGCAGTTTTTCGCGGGACAGTCTGGCCTACGAGCAGTACTTC.

There are a few counts of this clonotype. The rearrangement joins TRBV7-9 to TRBJ2-7; the D call may be TRBD1 or TRBD2 (5 bases each). Trimming left V 5 bases short and J 3 bases short, with 14 bases between. CDR3 length: 14 amino acids. Germline V CDR1 and CDR2: SEHNR, FQNEAQ (reference sequence). CDR3 amino acids: CASSPQGGLYEQYF. In DNA form, the CDR3 reads TGTGCCAGCAGCCCCCAGGGTGGACTCTACGAGCAGTACTTC.

A few counts support this clonotype. The rearrangement links TRBV29-1 to TRBJ2-6; D call uncertain. The germline V gene has CDR1 SQVTM and CDR2 ANQGSEA. The CDR3 is 16 amino acids. Trimming cost V 0 bases and J 0 bases, with 9 bases left between them. CDR3 residues: CSVEDPWGSGANVLTF. For the CDR3, the DNA is TGCAGCGTTGAAGATCCGTGGGGCTCTGGGGCCAACGTCCTGACTTTC.

This chain links TRBV27 with TRBJ1-1; D is uncertain. Trimming took 4 bases from V and 0 from J, leaving 27 bases between them. The germline CDR1 and CDR2 sequences are MNHEY and SMNVEV (reference sequence). The CDR3 spans 20 residues. The CDR3 sequence is CASSSPLKTPGRRLNTEAFF. For the CDR3, the DNA is TGTGCCAGCAGTTCCCCCTTGAAAACCCCGGGTCGGAGGCTGAACACTGAAGCTTTCTTT.

The chain employs TRBV3-1 and TRBJ2-7; possible D gene TRBD2, 5 bases. Per the germline V gene, CDR1 is LGHDT and CDR2 is YNNKEL (reference sequence). Trimming cost V 3 bases and J 0 bases, with 9 bases left between them. The CDR3 extends over 14 amino acids. This CDR3 reads CASSHKRNSYEQYF. CDR3 in DNA: TGTGCCAGCAGCCATAAGCGGAACTCCTACGAGCAGTACTTC.

The chain links TRBV29-1 to TRBJ1-4; D is possibly TRBD1 (5 bases). The germline V and J ends were trimmed by 7 bases and 0 bases, with 24 bases remaining between them. CDR3 length: 18 amino acids. CDR1 SQVTM and CDR2 ANQGSEA come from the germline V gene. The CDR3 coding sequence is TGCAGCGCCAGGGTACCTGTCTACGACGAAACAACTAATGAAAAACTGTTTTTT. This encodes CSARVPVYDETTNEKLFF.

V usage is TRBV29-1 and J usage is TRBJ1-1, with no clear D. Looked up from germline, CDR1 is SQVTM and CDR2 is ANQGSEA. The CDR3 is 13 residues long. V shed 8 bases and J shed 4 bases, with 17 bases lying between them. The CDR3 DNA sequence: TGCAGCACCGAACAGCTTTGGGGCACTGAAGCTTTCTTT. As protein: CSTEQLWGTEAFF.

This chain links TRBV20-1 with TRBJ2-5, with 11 nucleotides matching TRBD2. This CDR3 has 15 amino acids. V lost 6 bases, J lost 1 base, and 7 bases stayed unmatched. Germline V gene data show CDR1 as DFQATT and CDR2 as SNEGSKA (reference sequence). The CDR3 here is CSAGLAGHLQETQYF. CDR3 in DNA: TGCAGTGCCGGACTAGCGGGCCACCTCCAAGAGACCCAGTACTTC.

The rearrangement joins TRBV6-5 to TRBJ2-3, with D hard to call. Germline V gene lookup returns CDR1 MNHEY and CDR2 SVGAGI. The CDR3 has 16 residues. The germline V and J ends were trimmed by 0 bases and 8 bases, with 18 bases remaining between them. The CDR3 region has the DNA TGTGCCAGCAGTTACTCGGGCAGCCCCCGGGTCGGTACGCAGTATTTT. Protein sequence: CASSYSGSPRVGTQYF.

This rearrangement joins TRBV5-1 to TRBJ2-1, with TRBD1 identical over 8 bases. Germline V CDR1 and CDR2: SGHRS, YFSETQ. This CDR3 contains 15 residues. V dropped 0 bases and J dropped 2; count of bases not matched to a gene: 1. CDR3 sequence: CASSLGGQAYNEQFF. CDR3 nucleotide sequence: TGCGCCAGCAGCTTGGGGGGACAGGCCTACAATGAGCAGTTCTTC.

This clonotype was counted only a few times. The chain uses TRBV29-1 and TRBJ2-1, with D perhaps TRBD1 (7 bases). The CDR3 sequence is 14 residues long. CDR1 is SQVTM and CDR2 is ANQGSEA in the germline V gene. The germline V and J ends were trimmed by 6 bases and 2 bases, with 14 bases remaining between them. The CDR3 DNA follows: TGCAGCGTCTCAGGGGGGCAGACCTACAATGAGCAGTTCTTC. As protein: CSVSGGQTYNEQFF.

The chain joins TRBV29-1 to TRBJ2-1; D possibly corresponds to TRBD2 (5 bases). The CDR3 is 14 amino acids. The V gene's germline CDR1 is SQVTM and CDR2 ANQGSEA. The V and J ends lost 6 bases and 1 base respectively, with 13 bases between them. The CDR3 reads CSVQTTNSYNEQFF. The CDR3 nucleotides read TGCAGCGTCCAGACTACGAATTCCTACAATGAGCAGTTCTTC.

V usage is TRBV7-9 and J usage is TRBJ2-3; D possibly matches TRBD1 or TRBD2 (5 bases each). CDR3 length: 16 residues. Between the trimmed V and J ends, which lost 4 bases and 3 bases, there was a span of 17 bases. Looked up from germline, CDR1 is SEHNR and CDR2 is FQNEAQ (reference sequence). DNA for the CDR3: TGTGCCAGCAGCTCGCCCCGAGGGGTAGGAACAGATACGCAGTATTTT. This encodes CASSSPRGVGTDTQYF.

This clonotype was seen just once. This sequence joins TRBV28 and TRBJ2-5; D perhaps matches TRBD2 (5 bases). The V gene lost 3 bases and the J gene lost 6 bases, with 20 bases spanning the gap. The CDR3 has 16 amino acids. From germline, CDR1 is MDHEN and CDR2 SYDVKM. The CDR3 DNA follows: TGTGCCAGCAGTTTGCCCTTAGGGAGCCGAGGAAAGACCCAGTACTTC. It codes for CASSLPLGSRGKTQYF.

In its sample, this clonotype was seen a few times. V usage is TRBV29-1 and J usage is TRBJ2-5, with D perhaps matching TRBD1 (6 bases). Germline CDR1 reads SQVTM; CDR2 reads ANQGSEA. V lost 5 bases, J lost 5 bases, and 9 bases lay in between. CDR3 length equals 11 residues. The CDR3 DNA is TGCAGCGTTTTTAGGGGGGAGACCCAGTACTTC. This encodes CSVFRGETQYF. The complete variable domain, with remaining parts taken from reference TRBV29-1 and TRBJ2-5, reads SAVISQKPSRDICQRGTSLTIQCQVDSQVTMMFWYRQQPGQSLTLIATANQGSEATYESGFVIDKFPISRPNLTFSTLTVSNMSPEDSSIYLCSVFRGETQYFGPGTRLLVL.

The rearrangement uses TRBV7-6 and TRBJ1-4; possible D gene TRBD1, 6 bases. This CDR3 has 13 residues. V lost 10 bases, J lost 5 bases, and 14 bases lay in between. The germline gives CDR1 SGHVS, CDR2 FNYEAQ. This CDR3 reads CAMAGVENEKLFF. The CDR3 nucleotides read TGTGCCATGGCAGGGGTCGAAAATGAAAAACTGTTTTTT.

There are a few counts of this clonotype. This chain uses TRBV28 with TRBJ1-6; D is possibly TRBD1 (5 bases). There are 15 residues in the CDR3. Trimming removed 5 bases from V and 8 bases from J, with 16 bases in between. Looked up from germline, CDR1 is MDHEN and CDR2 is SYDVKM. The CDR3 reads CASSPTRAGDSPLHF. In nucleotides, the CDR3 is TGTGCCAGCAGTCCGACCAGGGCTGGGGATTCACCCCTCCACTTT.

This clonotype was found once. A junction boundary mismatches the germline segment, possibly from a read error. J is TRBJ2-1 and V is TRBV5-1; TRBD1 matches at 7 bases. From germline, CDR1 is SGHRS and CDR2 YFSETQ. The length of the CDR3 is 15 residues. The CDR3 loop is CASSLAGTDYNEQLF. The CDR3 DNA follows: TGCGCCAGCAGCTTGGCTGGGACAGATTACAATGAGCAGTTATTC.